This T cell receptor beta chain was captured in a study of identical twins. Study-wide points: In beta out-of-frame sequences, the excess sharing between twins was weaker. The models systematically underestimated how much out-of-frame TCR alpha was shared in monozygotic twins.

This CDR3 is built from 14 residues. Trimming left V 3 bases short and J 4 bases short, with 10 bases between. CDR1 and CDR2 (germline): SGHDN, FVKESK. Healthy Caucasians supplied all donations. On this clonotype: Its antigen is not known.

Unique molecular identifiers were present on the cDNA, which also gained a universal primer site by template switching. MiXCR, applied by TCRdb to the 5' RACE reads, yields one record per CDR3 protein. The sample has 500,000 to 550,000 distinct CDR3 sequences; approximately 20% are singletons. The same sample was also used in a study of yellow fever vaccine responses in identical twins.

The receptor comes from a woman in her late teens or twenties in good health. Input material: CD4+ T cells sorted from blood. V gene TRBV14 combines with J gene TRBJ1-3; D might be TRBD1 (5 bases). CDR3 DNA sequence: TGTGCCAGCAGCCAGGTGACAGCCGGAAACACCATATATTTT. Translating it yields CASSQVTAGNTIYF.